The 29 T cell receptor beta chains below come from one sample, sequenced in a study of blood T cell repertoires in COVID-19. Clones were read by immunoSEQ multiplex PCR, and TCRdb kept only the in-frame ones, dropping some. This sample has under 250,000 clones, with roughly 88% found just once. The sample was peripheral blood. Receptor source: a man aged 45 to 65 with active or convalescent COVID-19.

This clone is a singleton in its sample. This rearrangement joins TRBV2 to TRBJ2-1, with TRBD2 identical over 9 bases. V shed 7 bases, J shed 0 bases, and the junction held 1 base outside the gene matches. CDR1 is SNHLY and CDR2 is FYNNEI in the germline V gene. The CDR3 is made up of 14 amino acids. The DNA for the CDR3 is TGTGCCAGCACGACTAGCGGCTCCTACAATGAGCAGTTCTTC. Translating it yields CASTTSGSYNEQFF.

CDR3 residues: CASSQALLAGGLGEQYF. The CDR3, as DNA: TGTGCCAGCAGCCAAGCCTTACTAGCGGGAGGTCTCGGGGAGCAGTACTTC. The chain is built from TRBV3-1 (or the pseudogene TRBV3-2) and TRBJ2-7; TRBD2 aligns across 12 bases. This CDR3 region has 17 residues. With V trimmed by 1 base and J by 7 bases, 11 bases remained unmatched. Germline V CDR1 and CDR2: LGHDT, YNNKEL (reference sequence).

The gene calls are TRBV2 and TRBJ2-4; D not certain. Trimming took off 4 bases at V and 8 bases at J, with 12 bases between the two ends. CDR1 is SNHLY, CDR2 FYNNEI, per germline. This CDR3 has 13 residues. The chain's CDR3 is CASSVLAMDIQYF. CDR3 nucleotides: TGTGCCAGCAGTGTCTTAGCTATGGACATTCAGTACTTC.

The chain recombines TRBV4-3 with TRBJ2-1, with D perhaps TRBD2 (5 bases). Germline values: CDR1 LGHNA, CDR2 YSLEER. There are 13 residues in the CDR3. Between the trimmed V and J ends, which lost 0 bases and 8 bases, there was a span of 8 bases. The CDR3 DNA is TGCGCCAGCAGCCAAGATTCGAGGGATGAGCAGTTCTTC. The encoded protein is CASSQDSRDEQFF.

This clone has just a few counts. This chain joins TRBV5-1 and TRBJ2-7, with D tentatively TRBD2 (6 bases). The CDR3 loop spans 12 amino acids. The germline CDR1 and CDR2 sequences are SGHRS and YFSETQ. Trimming pared 5 bases from V and 7 bases from J, leaving 13 bases between. The CDR3 loop is CASRDYRGEQYF. For the CDR3, the DNA is TGCGCCAGCAGGGACTATCGAGGGGAGCAGTACTTC.

This chain uses TRBV5-4 with TRBJ2-1; the match to TRBD1 covers 9 bases. Trimming removed 4 bases from V and 8 bases from J; junction bases left unmatched: 10. This CDR3 comprises 15 residues. From germline, CDR1 is SGHNT and CDR2 YYREEE (reference sequence). Here the CDR3 DNA reads TGTGCCAGCAGCAACCCACAGGGGGCGAGCGATGAGCAGTTCTTC. Amino acid sequence: CASSNPQGASDEQFF.

This sequence joins TRBV3-1 (or the pseudogene TRBV3-2) and TRBJ1-1, with TRBD1 matching over 8 bases. The CDR3 spans 18 residues. Germline V gene sequence: CDR1 LGHDT, CDR2 YNNKEL (reference sequence). Unmatched junction bases numbered 9, after V lost 0 bases and J lost 0 bases. As DNA, the CDR3 is TGTGCCAGCAGCCAAGAGGTCGTGCCAGGGGGCATGAACACTGAAGCTTTCTTT. Its translation: CASSQEVVPGGMNTEAFF.

This chain links TRBV28 with TRBJ1-1; possibly TRBD1 for D (5 bases). CDR1 is MDHEN and CDR2 is SYDVKM in the germline V gene. Trimming left V 5 bases short and J 4 bases short, with 20 bases between. The CDR3 sequence is 16 residues long. The CDR3 reads CASSPPGRGGGTEAFF. CDR3 DNA: TGTGCCAGCAGTCCCCCGGGGAGGGGCGGGGGCACTGAAGCTTTCTTT.

The J gene is TRBJ1-5, the V gene TRBV6-5; weak D call: TRBD1 (6 bases). V was shortened by 3 bases and J by 8 bases, with 11 bases between the two germline ends. This CDR3 is built from 13 residues. Germline lookup yields CDR1 MNHEY and CDR2 SVGAGI. The CDR3 coding sequence is TGTGCCAGCAGTTATGACAGGCGGGAGCCCCAGCATTTT. Translated, it gives CASSYDRREPQHF.

The chain links TRBV27 to TRBJ1-2; D gene ambiguous. V gave up 4 bases and J gave up 1 base, with 16 bases separating them. From germline, CDR1 is MNHEY and CDR2 SMNVEV (reference sequence). This CDR3 is 16 amino acids long. This CDR3 is CASSSLGSAFNYGYTF. The DNA of the CDR3 is TGTGCCAGCAGTTCCCTCGGCAGCGCCTTTAACTATGGCTACACCTTC.

A remark on this clone: At one of its ends the junction is not consistent with the germline gene, which may arise from a read error. The chain recombines TRBV7-2 with TRBJ1-6; D possibly corresponds to TRBD1 (5 bases). Germline V gene lookup returns CDR1 SGHTA and CDR2 FQGNSA. CDR3 length: 19 amino acids. The CDR3 DNA reads as TGTGCCAGCAGCTTACGGATGATATGGGGGGAATCCTCTAATTCACCCCTCCACTTT. Amino acid sequence: CASSLRMIWGESSNSPLHF.

V gene TRBV20-1 combines with J gene TRBJ2-1; 10 positions agree with TRBD2. From germline, CDR1 is DFQATT and CDR2 SNEGSKA (reference sequence). This CDR3 region has 11 residues. Germline trimming cut 3 bases from V and 14 bases from J; bases unmatched to any gene: 4. The CDR3 reads CSARVLAGEFF. In nucleotides, the CDR3 is TGCAGTGCTAGGGTTCTAGCGGGGGAGTTCTTC.

This clone occurred a few times. This chain connects TRBV2 to TRBJ1-2, with D perhaps matching TRBD1 (6 bases). V dropped 8 bases and J dropped 6 bases, with 10 bases sitting between them. The CDR3 extends over 11 amino acids. The V gene's germline CDR1 is SNHLY and CDR2 FYNNEI. The CDR3 DNA follows: TGTGCCAGCGAACAGGGCAATGGCTACACCTTC. Residues: CASEQGNGYTF. Using reference TRBV2 and TRBJ1-2 for the parts outside the CDR3, the full variable domain is EPEVTQTPSHQVTQMGQEVILRCVPISNHLYFYWYRQILGQKVEFLVSFYNNEISEKSEIFDDQFSVERPDGSNFTLKIRSTKLEDSAMYFCASEQGNGYTFGSGTRLTVV.

V gene TRBV6-5 combines with J gene TRBJ2-5; the match to TRBD1 covers 7 bases. Losses at the gene ends were 6 bases for V and 4 bases for J; bases not matched to a gene: 2. The germline V gene has CDR1 MNHEY and CDR2 SVGAGI. This CDR3 is 12 amino acids long. As DNA, the CDR3 is TGTGCCAGCAGGGCAGGGGGAGAGACCCAGTACTTC. It yields the protein CASRAGGETQYF.

V gene TRBV2 combines with J gene TRBJ2-1, with a tentative D call TRBD2 (5 bases). Per germline, CDR1 SNHLY and CDR2 FYNNEI. The CDR3 length is 13 residues. V was clipped by 7 bases and J by 10 bases, with 17 bases between them. Written as DNA, the CDR3 is TGTGCCAGCAAGTTGTGGACTGATAGGGAGCAGTTCTTC. It specifies CASKLWTDREQFF.

V is TRBV6-4 and J is TRBJ1-6; 9 bases are a match to TRBD1. V lost 6 bases to trimming and J lost 5 bases; unmatched junction nucleotides: 5. CDR3 length: 15 residues. The germline V gene has CDR1 MRHNA and CDR2 SNTAGT. The CDR3, as DNA: TGTGCCAGCAGACGCCGGGACAGGGATAATTCACCCCTCCACTTT. It yields the protein CASRRRDRDNSPLHF.

The genes are TRBV12-3 or TRBV12-4 and TRBJ2-1, with a weak D call TRBD1 (5 bases). Trimming left V 6 bases short and J 6 bases short, with 12 bases between. The CDR3 has 13 residues. The CDR3 loop reads CASRETAGNEQFF. The CDR3, as DNA: TGTGCCAGCAGGGAGACAGCAGGCAATGAGCAGTTCTTC.

This chain uses TRBV3-1 (or the pseudogene TRBV3-2) with TRBJ2-2; the D is unclear. This CDR3 is 14 amino acids long. The V end was cut by 1 base, the J end by 2 bases, with 5 bases between. Germline values: CDR1 LGHDT, CDR2 YNNKEL (reference sequence). CDR3 nucleotide sequence: TGTGCCAGCAGCCAAGGACTTAACACCGGGGAGCTGTTTTTT. Amino acids: CASSQGLNTGELFF.

This chain joins TRBV7-9 and TRBJ1-1; D ambiguous. Germline V CDR1 and CDR2: SEHNR, FQNEAQ (reference sequence). The length of the CDR3 is 14 residues. The germline V and J ends were trimmed by 5 bases and 1 base, with 11 bases remaining between them. CDR3 in amino acids: CASSPGRENTEAFF. Here the CDR3 DNA reads TGTGCCAGCAGCCCCGGACGGGAGAACACTGAAGCTTTCTTT.

The CDR3: CASSVGPSGTYEQYF. For the CDR3, the DNA is TGTGCCAGCAGCGTCGGGCCTAGCGGGACCTACGAGCAGTACTTC. The chain uses TRBV7-2 and TRBJ2-7; TRBD2 aligns across 9 bases. Unmatched junction bases numbered 7, after V lost 5 bases and J lost 2 bases. CDR1 and CDR2 from the germline V gene are SGHTA and FQGNSA. CDR3 size: 15 residues.

This clone was seen once. V gene TRBV4-1 combines with J gene TRBJ1-4; D ambiguous. The CDR3 totals 17 residues. V was trimmed by 3 bases and J by 3 bases, leaving 17 bases between them. Germline CDR1 and CDR2: MGHRA and YSYEKL. The CDR3 DNA reads TGCGCCAGCAGCCATCCTGCTCTTGAGAGGGCTAATGAAAAACTGTTTTTT. It specifies CASSHPALERANEKLFF.

CDR3 loop: CASSYVGTGGETQYF. The CDR3 region has the DNA TGTGCCAGCAGTTACGTTGGGACAGGGGGAGAGACCCAGTACTTC. The chain employs TRBV6-5 and TRBJ2-5; 11 bases match TRBD1. The junction had 3 bases not matched to a gene; V was cut back by 2 bases and J by 4 bases. CDR3 length: 15 residues. From germline, CDR1 is MNHEY and CDR2 SVGAGI.

The V call is TRBV2, the J call TRBJ2-5, with a weak D call TRBD1 (5 bases). From germline, CDR1 is SNHLY and CDR2 FYNNEI. The CDR3 consists of 11 residues. V dropped 8 bases and J dropped 5 bases, with 9 bases sitting between them. The CDR3 sequence is CASQGVETQYF. CDR3 coding DNA: TGTGCCAGCCAAGGGGTGGAGACCCAGTACTTC.

The chain carries TRBV19 and TRBJ1-2, with D possibly matching TRBD1 (5 bases). CDR1 LNHDA and CDR2 SQIVND come from the germline V gene (reference sequence). With 5 bases removed from V and 5 bases from J, the gap between germline ends came to 18 bases. CDR3 size: 15 residues. The CDR3 nucleotides read TGTGCCAGTAGTTTACACCGACAGAGACCTTATGGCTACACCTTC. The encoded protein is CASSLHRQRPYGYTF.

The chain combines TRBV19 with TRBJ2-2; 7 positions match TRBD2. Germline CDR1 LNHDA, CDR2 SQIVND (reference sequence). The CDR3 contains 14 residues. V was pared by 3 bases and J by 3 bases, with 1 base of the junction left unmatched. Written as DNA, the CDR3 is TGTGCCAGTAGTATGGGGGGGTACACCGGGGAGCTGTTTTTT. Amino acid sequence: CASSMGGYTGELFF.

This clone was observed once. This chain uses TRBV3-1 (or the pseudogene TRBV3-2) with TRBJ1-2; unclear D gene. Germline V gives CDR1 LGHDT, CDR2 YNNKEL (reference sequence). The V and J ends lost 1 base and 5 bases respectively, with 8 bases between them. This CDR3 comprises 13 residues. The CDR3 region has the DNA TGTGCCAGCAGCCAAGTTGGCAGTTATGGCTACACCTTC. As protein: CASSQVGSYGYTF.

This sequence joins TRBV28 and TRBJ1-2; D might be TRBD1 (5 bases). The CDR3 has 13 residues. Germline-derived CDR1 and CDR2 are MDHEN and SYDVKM. V dropped 3 bases and J dropped 6 bases, with 11 bases sitting between them. CDR3 in amino acids: CASSFAGDDGYTF. In nucleotides, the CDR3 is TGTGCCAGCAGTTTCGCGGGGGATGATGGCTACACCTTC.

The V call is TRBV4-3, the J call TRBJ1-2; D is unresolved. Germline CDR1 LGHNA, CDR2 YSLEER. Trimming took off 1 base at V and 2 bases at J, with 8 bases between the two ends. This CDR3 contains 14 residues. The CDR3 coding sequence is TGCGCCAGCAGCCAAGTTACAGCAAACTATGGCTACACCTTC. Translating it yields CASSQVTANYGYTF.

The chain has TRBV18 and TRBJ2-7; possible D gene TRBD2, 5 bases. The germline CDR1 and CDR2 sequences are KGHSH and LQKENI. CDR3 length: 13 amino acids. With 2 bases removed from V and 0 bases from J, the gap between germline ends came to 5 bases. CDR3 nucleotides: TGTGCCAGCTCACCAGGGAGCTCCTACGAGCAGTACGTC. Residues: CASSPGSSYEQYV.